What follows describes a single T cell receptor beta chain. V lost 4 bases, J lost 1 base, and 4 bases stayed unmatched. The CDR3 extends over 16 amino acids. The germline V gene encodes CDR1 SGHNT and CDR2 YYREEE (reference sequence). The data were taken from a study of blood T cell repertoires in COVID-19. Whole-study context: COVID-19 samples, acute and convalescent, were from the United States, Italy and Spain.

Original analysis: Reference gene primer amplification gave estimated nucleated cell counts. Measured with immunoSEQ multiplex PCR; TCRdb has only the in-frame clones, and not every one. V and J calls and clone size are copied from that table; D and trimming were computed from the DNA. The sample holds approximately 67,000 clones, approximately 91% seen once. The receptor comes from a human donor in a cohort sampled during active COVID-19. The sample was peripheral blood. The chain employs TRBV5-4 and TRBJ2-5; 13 bases line up with TRBD2. CDR3 coding DNA: TGTGCCAGCAGCCCCGGACTAGCGGGGGTCCAAGAGACCCAGTACTTC. As protein: CASSPGLAGVQETQYF.